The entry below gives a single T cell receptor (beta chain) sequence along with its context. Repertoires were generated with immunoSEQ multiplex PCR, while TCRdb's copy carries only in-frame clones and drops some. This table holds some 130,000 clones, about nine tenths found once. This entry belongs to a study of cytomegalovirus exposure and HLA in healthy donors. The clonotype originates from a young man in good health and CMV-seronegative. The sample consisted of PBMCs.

The CDR3, as DNA: TGTGCCAGCTCACCACTGAGGGAAAACACTGAAGCTTTCTTT. Protein: CASSPLRENTEAFF. V gene TRBV18 combines with J gene TRBJ1-1; no reliable D call. V was trimmed by 1 base and J by 2 bases, leaving 8 bases between them. Germline CDR1 and CDR2: KGHSH and LQKENI. CDR3 length: 14 amino acids.